These T cell receptor beta chains were read from a single sample in a study of T cell repertoires in cytomegalovirus infection. TCRdb passed the reads through MiXCR, listing each CDR3 protein once. The repertoire holds about 250,000 distinct CDR3 sequences, 9% to 15% seen once, with 1.5% to 2% in the top ten. Sequencing was done on a sample of PBMCs. The receptors were sampled from a human donor in good health (CMV status not recorded). Some clones in this sample may be carry-over from other donors' samples. Both conserved end residues are part of each CDR3. Size is stated for part of the rows, as once, few or many counts, or as a class when the clone is expanded.

V | size | CDR3
TRBV11-3 | many | CASSSRGLAGVGEQFF
TRBV27 | . | CASSPLGRLQETQYF
TRBV18 | . | CASSPATGRDTQYF
TRBV5-1 | . | CASGSTGVKGETQYF
TRBV7-8 | many | CASSLWTDGDYTF
TRBV4-3 | . | CASSQDFLAGGTDTQYF
TRBV6-2/TRBV6-3 | many | CASSTETQEKLFF
TRBV20-1 | . | CSAPGQGAWDTEAFF
TRBV7-2 | many | CASRPNPGTTSYF
TRBV29-1 | . | CSVEDLGNGETQYF
TRBV6-1 | many | CASSYGLAGPDGRDTQYF
TRBV7-9 | few | CASSPHGQGNTEAFF
TRBV20-1 | . | CSAPTSGGTLEEQFF
TRBV7-2 | many | CASSLGRGEGTDTQYF
TRBV5-1 | few | CASSSGAPDTQYF
TRBV6-1 | . | CASSDPGRTDTQYF
TRBV28 | . | CASSFKTGGVYYGYTF
TRBV7-2 | many | CASSLGRNSYEQYF
TRBV30 | . | CAWSTDRGLYEQYF
TRBV19 | . | CASSIGTTYEQYF
TRBV5-1 | . | CASSLVASGRSYNEQFF
TRBV5-1 | few | CASSLLGTGNTGELFF
TRBV7-2 | many | CASSPGSWASEAFF
TRBV7-2 | many | CASSSTTGKSGYTF
TRBV15 | many | CATSRAHGRAQETQYF
TRBV7-2 | many | CASSPSLVGATDTQYF
TRBV15 | few | CATSRESYGYTF
TRBV7-2 | few | CASSLDPGRAVETQYF
TRBV7-2 | many | CASSYGSRERFGANVLTF
TRBV12-3/TRBV12-4 | many | CATSGSGRAVGEQFF
TRBV20-1 | few | CSARRDGMNTEAFF
TRBV7-6 | many | CASSLAADSPLHF
TRBV7-8 | many | CASSLAISTGELFF
TRBV6-6 | many | CASSPGTEGNTIYF
TRBV27 | few | CASSPRQGKNSPLHF
TRBV11-2 | few | CASSLHDRSVRGSQNIQYF
TRBV6-2/TRBV6-3 | . | CATTVTRELTDTQYF
TRBV7-2 | many | CASSWGLRDEQYF
TRBV10-3 | . | CAIRLADSYEQYF
TRBV10-3 | . | CAIGAREGEQFF
TRBV5-1 | many | CASSVRQSTDTQYF
TRBV29-1 | . | CSVEAQGSDGYTF
TRBV29-1 | few | CSVGTGVSYEQYF
TRBV19 | few | CASSIGTGSYEQYF
TRBV12-3/TRBV12-4 | many | CASSLDPFLNPSNQPQHF
TRBV28 | many | CAATTAAPFSNQPQHF
TRBV19 | few | CASSIGILAGGGNEQFF
TRBV6-1 | many | CASSEEGEATQYF
TRBV5-5 | . | CASSLGETNEKLFF
TRBV5-6 | . | CASSATGFYNEQFF
TRBV5-6 | few | CASSLLPRVGNSPLHF
TRBV5-6 | . | CASSPAAGHTEAFF
TRBV6-6 | many | CASSGLGVSTDTQYF